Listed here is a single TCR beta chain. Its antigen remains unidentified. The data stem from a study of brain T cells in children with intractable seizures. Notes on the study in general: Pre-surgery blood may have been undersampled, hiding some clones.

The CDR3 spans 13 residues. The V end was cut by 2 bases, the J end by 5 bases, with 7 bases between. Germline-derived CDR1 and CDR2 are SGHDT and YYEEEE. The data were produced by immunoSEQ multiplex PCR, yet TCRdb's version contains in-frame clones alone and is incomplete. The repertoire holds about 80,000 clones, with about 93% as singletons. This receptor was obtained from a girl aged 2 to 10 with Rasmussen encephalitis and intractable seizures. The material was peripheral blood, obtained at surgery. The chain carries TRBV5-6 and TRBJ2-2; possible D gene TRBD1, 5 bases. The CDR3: CASSFSGTGELFF. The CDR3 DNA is TGTGCCAGCAGCTTTTCAGGGACCGGGGAGCTGTTTTTT.